The sequence of this T cell receptor beta chain was determined in a study of T cell responses to AZD1222 COVID-19 vaccine. Study-wide points: Without day 14 samples, only post-peak T cell repertoires were studied. There were vaccine-associated CD4 TCRs across spike, dominant at 160-218 and 743-854. It should be noted that donors were predominantly white British and more often female, and clonal diversity was possibly underestimated. Following two doses of AZD1222, Spike-specific TCR breadth and depth rose.

Sequencing was performed with immunoSEQ multiplex PCR; in TCRdb, only in-frame clones are kept and a portion is missing. The sample consists of 200,000 or so clones, just over 90% of them appearing once. Note on this clone: Antigen specificity is unknown.

This clonotype originated in an adult in good health. Sequenced here: peripheral blood, sampled on day 0 of MenACWY control vaccination.

The CDR3 loop is CSVGAVFYGYTF. The CDR3 nucleotides read TGCAGCGTTGGGGCAGTGTTCTATGGCTACACCTTC. This chain links TRBV29-1 with TRBJ1-2; D gene uncertain. Germline V gene lookup returns CDR1 SQVTM and CDR2 ANQGSEA. V dropped 4 bases and J dropped 4 bases, with 10 bases sitting between them. The CDR3 contains 12 residues. Supplemented by reference TRBV29-1 and TRBJ1-2, the full variable domain reads SAVISQKPSRDICQRGTSLTIQCQVDSQVTMMFWYRQQPGQSLTLIATANQGSEATYESGFVIDKFPISRPNLTFSTLTVSNMSPEDSSIYLCSVGAVFYGYTFGSGTRLTVV.